This T cell receptor (beta chain) was profiled in a study of CD8 T cells in Susac syndrome. Reverse transcription of 0.5 to 1 ug RNA was performed with random hexamers. The CDR3 of TCR beta was amplified by immunoSEQ multiplex PCR across 54 Vbeta and 13 Jbeta. TCRdb reprocessed the immunoSEQ multiplex PCR reads with MiXCR, giving one entry per CDR3 protein. The sample includes fewer than 150,000 distinct CDR3 sequences, around 91% seen only once; the top ten take around 0.22%. CDR1 is MNHEY, CDR2 SMNVEV, per germline (reference sequence). Trimming at V came to 4 bases and at J to 6 bases, leaving 7 bases not matched to a gene. The CDR3 contains 14 residues. This clonotype occurred once.

The specimen sequenced was CD8+ T cells from PBMCs. V gene TRBV27 combines with J gene TRBJ1-1; 8 bases align to TRBD1. The receptor's source is a human donor with multiple sclerosis. This CDR3 is CASSWGQGASEAFF. CDR3 nucleotide sequence: TGTGCCAGCAGTTGGGGGCAGGGGGCCTCTGAAGCTTTCTTT.